Sequencing of this T cell receptor beta chain was carried out in a study of T cells in Graves' hyperthyroidism and ophthalmopathy. The germline V gene has CDR1 LNHNV and CDR2 YYDKDF (reference sequence). J gave up 5 bases and V 5 bases, and 7 bases lay outside the gene matches. This CDR3 region has 14 residues. Uncontrolled infection, other autoimmune disease, pregnancy and lactation each barred patients from inclusion. This clonotype was observed at least ten times. As yet, its antigen is unknown. RNA transcripts were the template for amplifying TCR beta CDR3 regions. HTBI primers were used for first-round RT-PCR of the TCR CDR3. TCRdb passed the multiplex PCR reads through MiXCR, listing each CDR3 protein once. This table holds about 560,000 distinct CDR3 sequences, roughly 17% found once. Study results and limitations: Most expanded thyroid clonotypes above 0.001 also appeared in blood.

The TCR was taken from a woman between 18 and 29 years old with Graves' hyperthyroidism. Sample: blood. The V gene is TRBV15, the J gene TRBJ2-5; 8 bases fit TRBD2. The DNA for the CDR3 is TGTGCCACCAGCCCGGGGGGCGGGAGGGAGACCCAGTACTTC. Translated, it gives CATSPGGGRETQYF.